This TCR beta chain was captured by sequencing in a study of neurological immune-mediated disorders. General study findings and limits: Across subjects, no CDR3 amino acid sequence appeared in expanded clones of more than one subject, a finding that suggested private repertoires in all groups. HTLV-1-associated myelopathy displayed the greatest TCR clonal expansion, and multiple sclerosis exhibited the smallest, lower than that of healthy controls.

This CDR3 contains 12 residues. CDR1 SGHTA and CDR2 FQGNSA come from the germline V gene. V lost 6 bases, J lost 2 bases, and 4 bases lay in between. It was from 2 million PBMCs stored at -80 C that the unsorted libraries were obtained. A 10-nucleotide random UMI tagged transcripts in template-switch 5'RACE cDNA synthesis. Via MiXCR, TCRdb re-called the 5' RACE reads, giving one row per CDR3 protein. Counted here are 50,000 or so distinct CDR3 sequences, 10% occurring once; the ten biggest clones make up approximately 22%. By share of the sample, this clonotype is medium-sized (0.01 to 0.1%). The antigen is undetermined.

Sequencing was done on a sample of PBMCs. The sequence was obtained from a woman between 35 and 50 years old with HTLV-1-associated myelopathy (HAM/TSP). The genes are TRBV7-2 and TRBJ2-2; D not resolved. Written as DNA, the CDR3 is TGTGCCAGCAGAGAAAACACCGGGGAGCTGTTTTTT. It is translated as CASRENTGELFF.